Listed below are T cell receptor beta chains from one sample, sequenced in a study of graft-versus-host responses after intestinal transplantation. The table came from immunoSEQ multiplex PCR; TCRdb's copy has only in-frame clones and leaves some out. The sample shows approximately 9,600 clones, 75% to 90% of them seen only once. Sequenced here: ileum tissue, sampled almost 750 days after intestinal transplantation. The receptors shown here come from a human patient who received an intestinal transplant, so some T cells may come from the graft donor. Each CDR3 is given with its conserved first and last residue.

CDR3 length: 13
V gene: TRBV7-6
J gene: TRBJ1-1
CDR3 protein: CASSFRGNTEAFF

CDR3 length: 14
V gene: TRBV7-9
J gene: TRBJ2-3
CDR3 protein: CASSSGTSTNTQYF

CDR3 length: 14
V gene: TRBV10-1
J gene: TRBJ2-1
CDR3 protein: CASSELGTVGEQFF

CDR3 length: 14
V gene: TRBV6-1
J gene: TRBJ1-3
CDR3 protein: CASSERGTGNTIYF

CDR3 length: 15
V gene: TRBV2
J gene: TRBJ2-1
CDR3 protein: CASNRLTSGDNEQFF

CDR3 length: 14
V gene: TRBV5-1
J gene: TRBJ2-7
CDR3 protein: CASQSGDISYEQYF

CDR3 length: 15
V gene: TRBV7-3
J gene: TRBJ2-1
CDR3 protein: CASSLISRGDNEQFF

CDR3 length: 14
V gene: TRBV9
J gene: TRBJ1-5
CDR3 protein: CASSVGLVGQPQHF

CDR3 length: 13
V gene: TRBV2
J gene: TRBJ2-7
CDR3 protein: CATQTSGAYEQYF

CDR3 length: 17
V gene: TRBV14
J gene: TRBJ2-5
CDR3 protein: CASSQDSRLTAQETQYF

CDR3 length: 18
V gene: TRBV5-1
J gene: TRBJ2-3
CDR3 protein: CASSLGTSGGAGTDTQYF

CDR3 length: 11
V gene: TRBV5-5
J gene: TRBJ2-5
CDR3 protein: CASRGDTRQYF

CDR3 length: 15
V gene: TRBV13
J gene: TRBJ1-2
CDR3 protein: CASSPSGAANYGYTF

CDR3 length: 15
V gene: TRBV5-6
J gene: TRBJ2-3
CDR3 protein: CASSSDRGLTDTQYF

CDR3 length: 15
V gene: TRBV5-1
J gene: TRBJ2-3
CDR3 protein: CASSSGQGATDTQYF

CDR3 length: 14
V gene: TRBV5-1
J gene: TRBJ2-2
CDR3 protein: CASGQSQNTGELFF

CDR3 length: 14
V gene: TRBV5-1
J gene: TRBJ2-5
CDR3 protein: CASSSETAQETQYF

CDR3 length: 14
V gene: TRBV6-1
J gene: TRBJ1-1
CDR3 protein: CASSDLHWNTEAFF

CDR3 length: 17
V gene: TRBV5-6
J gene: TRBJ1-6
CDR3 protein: CASSFLLRTGKGSPLHF

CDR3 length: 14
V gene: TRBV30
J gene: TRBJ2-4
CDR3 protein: CAWSASREVNIQYF

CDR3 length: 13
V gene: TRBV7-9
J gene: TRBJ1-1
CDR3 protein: CASSLEGGVEAFF

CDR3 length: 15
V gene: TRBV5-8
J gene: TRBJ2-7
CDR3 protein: CASSTWTSGTYEQYF

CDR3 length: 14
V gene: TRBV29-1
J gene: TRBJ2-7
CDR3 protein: CSVDGTSGIYEQYF

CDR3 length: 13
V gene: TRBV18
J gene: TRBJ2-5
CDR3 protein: CASSPGVEETQYF

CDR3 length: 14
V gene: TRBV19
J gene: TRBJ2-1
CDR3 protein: CASSIASSYNEQFF

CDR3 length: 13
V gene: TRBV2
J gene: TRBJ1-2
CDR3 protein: CASSGQGNYGYTF